This T cell receptor (beta chain) derives from a study of identical twins. Germline loops: CDR1 SGHDT, CDR2 YYEEEE. The CDR3 contains 13 residues. Trimming removed 0 bases from V and 10 bases from J, with 8 bases in between. In its sample, this clonotype was seen many times. TCRdb itself ran the 5' RACE reads through MiXCR, one entry per CDR3 protein. The data hold hundreds of thousands of distinct CDR3 sequences, with roughly 7.5% observed a single time. The same data also went into a second study, on yellow fever vaccine responses in identical twins.

The clonotype was recovered from a young woman in good health. Sequenced: memory (CD45RO+) T cells sorted from blood. The V call is TRBV5-6, the J call TRBJ1-6; D not resolved. The CDR3 DNA follows: TGTGCCAGCAGCTTGGAGGGCGTCTCACCCCTCCACTTT. It yields the protein CASSLEGVSPLHF.